These T cell receptor beta chains were read from a single sample in a study of molecular identifiers for immune sequencing clone quantification. TCRdb re-derived calls from the PCR reads in MiXCR, one entry per CDR3 protein. The data contain about 97,000 distinct CDR3 sequences, 20% to 25% of them seen just once; the ten biggest clones take up 0.85% to 1%. Sequenced input: naive CD8+ T cells from blood, with Jurkat cell RNA spiked in. All receptors derive from a human donor in good health. Some libraries in this study had Jurkat cell RNA spiked in. The CDR3 runs from the conserved cysteine through the conserved F or W. The D gene is left open where the match is weak. Only part of the rows carry a size: once, few, many, or a class if the clone is expanded.

v_call	d_call	clone_size	j_call	cdr3_aa	cdr3_nt
TRBV20-1	TRBD2	many	TRBJ2-3	CSARLVSGEYTDTQYF	TGCAGTGCTAGGCTGGTTAGCGGGGAGTACACAGATACGCAGTATTTT
TRBV13	TRBD1	NA	TRBJ2-7	CASGSQGAGEQYF	TGTGCCAGCGGGTCGCAGGGGGCTGGGGAGCAGTACTTC
TRBV4-3	NA	NA	TRBJ2-7	CASSQARGPYAQYF	TGCGCCAGCAGCCAAGCGCGGGGGCCTTACGCGCAGTACTTC
TRBV7-9	NA	many	TRBJ2-7	CASSPWSTYEQYF	TGTGCCAGCAGCCCCTGGAGTACCTACGAGCAGTACTTC
TRBV11-3	NA	NA	TRBJ2-1	CASSPSAGFSYNEQFF	TGTGCCAGCAGCCCTAGTGCGGGGTTTTCGTACAATGAGCAGTTCTTC
TRBV29-1	TRBD2	many	TRBJ2-1	CSVDRLAGGSSYNEQFF	TGCAGCGTTGATCGGCTAGCGGGGGGCAGCTCCTACAATGAGCAGTTCTTC
TRBV10-2	NA	many	TRBJ1-1	CASSYLQGLNTEAFF	TGCGCCAGCAGTTATTTACAGGGCTTGAACACTGAAGCTTTCTTT
TRBV9	TRBD2	NA	TRBJ2-1	CASSVADSGGVSEQFF	TGTGCCAGCAGCGTAGCGGATAGCGGGGGGGTCTCCGAGCAGTTCTTC
TRBV5-5	NA	many	TRBJ1-1	CASSLYQTSSAEAFF	TGTGCCAGCAGCTTGTACCAAACTTCGAGCGCTGAAGCTTTCTTT
TRBV7-6	NA	many	TRBJ1-2	CASSPDLYGYTF	TGTGCCAGCAGCCCCGATCTCTATGGCTACACCTTC
TRBV29-1	NA	many	TRBJ2-4	CSVGNEAGGNIQYF	TGCAGCGTTGGAAATGAAGCTGGGGGGAACATTCAGTACTTC
TRBV20-1	TRBD1	few	TRBJ2-7	CSARVLVGQVSYEQYF	TGCAGTGCTAGAGTTTTAGTTGGACAGGTCTCCTACGAGCAGTACTTC
TRBV5-1	NA	many	TRBJ1-1	CASSLAAPFVVGGTEAFF	TGCGCCAGCAGCTTGGCGGCGCCTTTTGTCGTCGGGGGTACTGAAGCTTTCTTT
TRBV19	TRBD1	few	TRBJ2-7	CASSVSGQGFYEQYF	TGTGCCAGTAGTGTCTCGGGACAGGGGTTTTACGAGCAGTACTTC
TRBV6-7	TRBD1	NA	TRBJ2-2	CASSYNTARTGSMNTGELFF	TGTGCCAGCAGTTACAACACCGCTAGGACAGGGAGCATGAACACCGGGGAGCTGTTTTTT
TRBV10-2	TRBD2	few	TRBJ2-7	CASSGTSGSYEQYF	TGCGCCAGCAGTGGGACTAGCGGGAGCTACGAGCAGTACTTC
TRBV6-5	NA	NA	TRBJ1-3	CASSSRPSGNTIYF	TGTGCCAGCAGCTCAAGGCCCTCTGGAAACACCATATATTTT
TRBV5-1	NA	many	TRBJ2-5	CASSLTRGVGETQYF	TGCGCCAGCAGCTTGACCCGCGGGGTCGGAGAGACCCAGTACTTC
TRBV5-1	NA	NA	TRBJ1-1	CASSLDGGPTRTEAFF	TGCGCCAGCAGCTTGGATGGCGGACCAACTAGGACTGAAGCTTTCTTT
TRBV4-3	NA	many	TRBJ2-7	CASSQFTGGSYEQYF	TGCGCCAGCAGCCAATTTACAGGAGGCTCCTACGAGCAGTACTTC
TRBV5-1	TRBD1	many	TRBJ2-5	CASSLWTGKQETQYF	TGCGCCAGCAGCTTGTGGACAGGGAAGCAAGAGACCCAGTACTTC
TRBV4-3	NA	NA	TRBJ1-4	CASSQEVTLTNETLFF	TGCGCCAGCAGCCAAGAGGTTACCCTAACTAATGAAACACTGTTTTTT
TRBV28	NA	many	TRBJ2-2	CASSPSSPGELFF	TGTGCCAGCAGTCCGAGTAGCCCCGGGGAGCTGTTTTTT
TRBV14	NA	many	TRBJ2-7	CASSQDAGAEQYF	TGTGCCAGCAGCCAAGATGCAGGAGCCGAGCAGTACTTC
TRBV25-1	NA	many	TRBJ2-5	CASSPDAETQYF	TGTGCCAGCAGTCCAGATGCAGAGACCCAGTACTTC
TRBV12-3/TRBV12-4	TRBD2	many	TRBJ2-1	CASGGLAGNNEQFF	TGTGCCAGCGGCGGGCTAGCGGGAAACAATGAGCAGTTCTTC
TRBV7-9	NA	NA	TRBJ2-1	CATERRQGYDEQFF	TGTGCCACGGAAAGAAGGCAGGGGTACGATGAGCAGTTCTTC
TRBV4-1	TRBD1	NA	TRBJ1-1	CASSQSSTGDTEAFF	TGCGCCAGCAGCCAAAGCTCGACAGGGGACACTGAAGCTTTCTTT
TRBV27	TRBD1	many	TRBJ2-1	CASSLGQGAHNEQFF	TGTGCCAGCAGTTTGGGACAGGGGGCCCACAATGAGCAGTTCTTC
TRBV19	TRBD2	NA	TRBJ2-1	CASSITPSGRPDEQLF	TGTGCCAGTAGTATTACACCTAGCGGGAGACCCGATGAGCAGCTCTTC